These 20 T cell receptor beta chains were sequenced from one sample in a study of T-cell memory formation after mild COVID-19. TCRdb re-derived calls from the 5' RACE reads in MiXCR, one entry per CDR3 protein. The sample lists 450,000 to 650,000 distinct CDR3 sequences, about 20% occurring once. Sequenced: PBMCs or a T cell subset sorted from them (not recorded which). The source of these receptors is an adult woman who had mild COVID-19 (a few samples of this study predate the infection). Cell type and time point are not known.

By sample fraction, this clonotype is medium-sized. The J gene is TRBJ2-1, the V gene TRBV11-2; the match to TRBD2 covers 8 bases. Losses at the gene ends were 5 bases for V and 2 bases for J; bases not matched to a gene: 17. Germline V gene lookup returns CDR1 SGHAT and CDR2 FQNNGV. The CDR3 runs 19 residues. CDR3 sequence: CASSPLLLGTSRPYNEQFF. The DNA for the CDR3 is TGTGCCAGCAGCCCACTATTATTGGGGACTAGTCGGCCCTACAATGAGCAGTTCTTC.

This clonotype was observed a handful of times. The V call is TRBV24-1, the J call TRBJ1-1; a possible D gene is TRBD1 (6 bases). Germline assignment: CDR1 KGHDR and CDR2 SFDVKD. The CDR3 length is 16 residues. With 5 bases removed from V and 3 bases from J, the gap between germline ends came to 18 bases. CDR3 sequence (DNA): TGTGCCACCAGTGTCGGGGGAGAGGGGGGCTACACTGAAGCTTTCTTT. Its translation is CATSVGGEGGYTEAFF.

This clonotype showed up many times. V is TRBV4-1 and J is TRBJ2-7; a possible D gene is TRBD1 (6 bases). The CDR3 is made up of 15 amino acids. Germline V gene lookup returns CDR1 MGHRA and CDR2 YSYEKL. Between the trimmed V and J ends, which lost 1 base and 2 bases, there was a span of 12 bases. The CDR3: CASSQGEQGPYEQYF. As DNA, the CDR3 is TGCGCCAGCAGCCAAGGGGAACAGGGTCCCTACGAGCAGTACTTC.

There are a few counts of this clonotype. The chain couples TRBV6-2 or TRBV6-3 to TRBJ2-7, with D possibly TRBD2 on 6 matching bases. The germline CDR1 and CDR2 sequences are MNHEY and SVGEGT. The CDR3 is made up of 14 amino acids. The germline V and J ends were trimmed by 5 bases and 4 bases, with 15 bases remaining between them. DNA of the CDR3: TGTGCCAGCAGTCCCGGTCCGGGAGTATACGAGCAGTACTTC. It translates to CASSPGPGVYEQYF.

V is TRBV30 and J is TRBJ1-2, with unresolved D. With 2 bases removed from V and 3 bases from J, the gap between germline ends came to 13 bases. In germline, CDR1 is GTSNPN, CDR2 SVGIG (reference sequence). The CDR3 has 14 residues. The CDR3: CAWSPRGGYYGYTF. CDR3 DNA sequence: TGTGCCTGGAGTCCCCGGGGAGGGTACTATGGCTACACCTTC. Variable domain in full (rest from reference TRBV30 and TRBJ1-2): SQTIHQWPATLVQPVGSPLSLECTVEGTSNPNLYWYRQAAGRGLQLLFYSVGIGQISSEVPQNLSASRPQDRQFILSSKKLLLSDSGFYLCAWSPRGGYYGYTFGSGTRLTVV.

The chain has TRBV21-1 and TRBJ1-1; no check of the table's D call, TRBD1, against the DNA was made. TRBV21-1 is reported as a pseudogene. The length of the CDR3 is 14 residues. In nucleotides, the CDR3 is TGTGCCAGCAGCAGAATGACAGGGTGGACTGAAGCTTTCTTT. This encodes CASSRMTGWTEAFF.

In its sample, this clonotype was seen a few times. This chain links TRBV29-1 with TRBJ2-4; unclear D gene. V was trimmed by 3 bases and J by 9 bases, leaving 9 bases between them. The germline V gene encodes CDR1 SQVTM and CDR2 ANQGSEA. The CDR3 loop spans 11 amino acids. CDR3 region: CSVDWVGIQYF. The CDR3 coding sequence is TGCAGCGTTGACTGGGTCGGCATTCAGTACTTC.

The J gene is TRBJ2-1, the V gene TRBV3-1; the match to TRBD2 covers 14 bases. This CDR3 is built from 18 residues. The germline V gene has CDR1 LGHDT and CDR2 YNNKEL (reference sequence). Trimming cost V 6 bases and J 9 bases; bases outside gene matches: 16. The CDR3 sequence is CASSPRVAGLAGVIEQFF. The DNA of the CDR3 is TGTGCCAGCAGTCCAAGGGTAGCGGGACTAGCGGGAGTAATTGAGCAGTTCTTC.

The chain joins TRBV1 to TRBJ2-3; TRBD2, as called in the table, went unchecked against the DNA. TRBV1 is listed as a pseudogene. The CDR3 consists of 21 residues. The CDR3: CTSSQEPARLAGVLGTDTQYF. CDR3 sequence (DNA): TGCACCAGCAGCCAAGAACCGGCGAGACTAGCGGGAGTGCTGGGCACAGATACGCAGTATTTT.

The table lists this clonotype with a few counts. The J gene is TRBJ2-1, the V gene TRBV5-6; 9 positions match TRBD2. Germline CDR1 reads SGHDT; CDR2 reads YYEEEE. CDR3 length equals 18 residues. The ends lost 3 bases at V and 4 bases at J; junction bases unmatched: 14. The CDR3 nucleotides read TGTGCCAGCAGCTATAACCCGCTGGGAGCGGGGGGTTACAATGAGCAGTTCTTC. Encoded protein: CASSYNPLGAGGYNEQFF.

This clonotype was detected once. The gene calls are TRBV20-1 and TRBJ2-7, with unresolved D. The germline V gene encodes CDR1 DFQATT and CDR2 SNEGSKA (reference sequence). CDR3 length: 12 residues. The V end was cut by 3 bases, the J end by 3 bases, with 9 bases between. The CDR3 is CSARIELYEQYF. In DNA form, the CDR3 reads TGCAGTGCTAGGATTGAACTCTACGAGCAGTACTTC.

The V and J genes are TRBV4-1 and TRBJ2-7; 8 nucleotides line up with TRBD1. The J segment lost 4 bases and the V segment lost 1 base, leaving 9 bases of the junction unmatched. The germline V gene encodes CDR1 MGHRA and CDR2 YSYEKL. This CDR3 is built from 16 residues. The CDR3 DNA sequence: TGCGCCAGCAGCCAAGGGGGGGACAGGTATTCTTACGAGCAGTACTTC. It yields the protein CASSQGGDRYSYEQYF.

This clonotype turned up a few times. The genes are TRBV7-6 and TRBJ2-7, with 7 nucleotides matching TRBD1. Trimming removed 1 base from V and 0 bases from J; junction bases left unmatched: 12. The CDR3 has 18 residues. CDR1 SGHVS and CDR2 FNYEAQ come from the germline V gene. The CDR3 bases are TGTGCCAGCAGCTTAGGAGGGGACAGTTTGGGAGACTCCTACGAGCAGTACTTC. It yields the protein CASSLGGDSLGDSYEQYF.

This clonotype has more than one count but fewer than ten. For the CDR3, the DNA is TGCGCCAGCAGCTTGAGGGAGGAAGAGCCTGAAGCTTTCTTT. The encoded protein is CASSLREEEPEAFF. The chain uses TRBV5-1 and TRBJ1-1; no clear D gene. The CDR3 consists of 14 residues. Deletions cut 1 base from V and 6 bases from J, with 13 bases between. Germline assignment: CDR1 SGHRS and CDR2 YFSETQ.

The chain combines TRBV12-3 or TRBV12-4 with TRBJ2-5; 9 positions agree with TRBD2. The CDR3 is made up of 15 amino acids. Trimming cost V 6 bases and J 2 bases; bases outside gene matches: 7. CDR3 protein: CASRERGALQETQYF. CDR3 DNA sequence: TGTGCCAGCAGGGAGCGGGGGGCTTTACAAGAGACCCAGTACTTC.

This clonotype was counted between two and nine times. The chain carries TRBV27 and TRBJ1-4; D not resolved. Looked up from germline, CDR1 is MNHEY and CDR2 is SMNVEV (reference sequence). The V gene lost 1 base and the J gene lost 7 bases, with 10 bases spanning the gap. This CDR3 spans 14 amino acids. The CDR3 DNA reads as TGTGCCAGCAGTTTATTATTTAATGGTGAAAAACTGTTTTTT. Encoded protein: CASSLLFNGEKLFF.

Only a few counts were recorded for this clonotype. This rearrangement joins TRBV24-1 to TRBJ2-4, with TRBD1 matching 8 bases. The CDR3 consists of 16 residues. Germline V lookup: CDR1 KGHDR, CDR2 SFDVKD. Trimming took 1 base from V and 3 from J; bases not matched to a gene: 4. The CDR3 sequence is CATSDLNRGSKNIQYF. The CDR3 DNA is TGTGCCACCAGTGATTTAAACAGGGGGAGCAAAAACATTCAGTACTTC.

This clonotype was observed a few times. The CDR3 is CSARDARASAWEASYNEQFF. CDR3 sequence (DNA): TGCAGTGCTAGAGATGCTCGGGCTAGCGCCTGGGAAGCCTCCTACAATGAGCAGTTCTTC. This chain links TRBV20-1 with TRBJ2-1, with D maybe TRBD2 (6 bases). CDR1 DFQATT and CDR2 SNEGSKA come from the germline V gene (reference sequence). CDR3 size: 20 residues. The V gene lost 0 bases and the J gene lost 0 bases, with 24 bases spanning the gap.

There are many counts of this clonotype. The chain carries TRBV7-8 and TRBJ2-1, with D uncertain. V lost 4 bases and J lost 5, with 9 bases in between. This CDR3 has 13 amino acids. The germline V gene encodes CDR1 SGHVS and CDR2 FQNEAQ. CDR3 in DNA: TGTGCCAGCAGCTCGGGCCCCCACAATGAGCAGTTCTTC. This encodes CASSSGPHNEQFF.

Details on this clonotype: The junction departs from the called germline gene at one end, perhaps through a read error. The genes are TRBV12-3 or TRBV12-4 and TRBJ2-1, with 7 positions matching TRBD1. The CDR3 sequence is 16 residues long. CDR3 residues: CASSWPRGGRNNEQLF. As DNA, the CDR3 is TGTGCCAGCAGTTGGCCCAGAGGGGGCAGGAACAATGAGCAGCTCTTC.